Following are 7 T cell receptor beta chains from one sample sequenced in a study of blood T cells in healthy people across ages (dated by TCRdb to 2015 to 2017). Libraries were constructed by 5' RACE. Sequencing relied on an Illumina HiSeq 2500. A second PCR of about 7 to 12 cycles was run with a J-beta primer mix and a sample-barcoded 5' primer. TCRdb cleaned the public reads at Q25 with fastp, built clones with MiXCR and kept in-frame beta chains. Records with the same CDR3 protein are collapsed into one entry carrying the most frequent genes and DNA. Recorded for this sample are about 930,000 distinct CDR3 sequences; 25% to 35% of them occurred a single time. The ten largest clones add up to roughly 10% of the sample. The same data also went into a second study, on T cells of mothers and their children.

The specimen sequenced was blood. These TCRs come from a woman aged 40-49 years in good health.

The table lists this clonotype with many counts. The rearrangement links TRBV7-2 to TRBJ2-6; the D is unclear. Germline CDR1 is SGHTA and CDR2 is FQGNSA. Trimming removed 5 bases from V and 4 bases from J, with 12 bases in between. This CDR3 comprises 15 residues. The CDR3 loop reads CASSRFDSGANVLTF. The CDR3 coding sequence is TGTGCCAGCAGCCGATTCGACTCGGGGGCCAACGTCCTGACTTTC. Supplemented by reference TRBV7-2 and TRBJ2-6, the full variable domain reads GAGVSQSPSNKVTEKGKDVELRCDPISGHTALYWYRQSLGQGLEFLIYFQGNSAPDKSGLPSDRFSAERTGGSVSTLTIQRTQQEDSAVYLCASSRFDSGANVLTFGAGSRLTVL.

This chain uses TRBV4-2 with TRBJ2-2, with D perhaps matching TRBD2 (6 bases). The CDR3 totals 16 residues. CDR1 is LGHNA and CDR2 is YNFKEQ in the germline V gene. Trimming took off 4 bases at V and 4 bases at J, with 16 bases between the two ends. The CDR3 coding sequence is TGTGCCAGCAGCCGAGACAGCACTAGCTCCACCGGGGAGCTGTTTTTT. It encodes CASSRDSTSSTGELFF.

This clonotype was detected ten times or more. The V call is TRBV5-1, the J call TRBJ2-1; TRBD2 aligns across 9 bases. From germline, CDR1 is SGHRS and CDR2 YFSETQ. V lost 1 base, J lost 5 bases, and 16 bases stayed unmatched. This CDR3 has 19 residues. The CDR3 loop reads CASSLLGLAGSSQDNEQFF. CDR3 DNA: TGCGCCAGCAGCTTGTTAGGGCTAGCGGGATCCTCTCAGGACAATGAGCAGTTCTTC.

This clonotype was observed a handful of times. The V and J genes are TRBV5-1 and TRBJ2-1, with D perhaps TRBD2 (5 bases). Trimming shortened V by 0 bases and J by 0 bases, and 10 bases separated the two germline ends. Germline CDR1 SGHRS, CDR2 YFSETQ. The CDR3 is 16 residues long. This chain's CDR3 is CASSLALADSYNEQFF. In DNA form, the CDR3 reads TGCGCCAGCAGCTTGGCTCTAGCCGACTCCTACAATGAGCAGTTCTTC.

This clonotype was seen ten or more times. The chain carries TRBV29-1 and TRBJ2-3; D not resolved. The CDR3 runs 12 residues. The ends were cut back, 1 base at V and 10 bases at J, with 12 bases in the middle. The germline V gene has CDR1 SQVTM and CDR2 ANQGSEA. In DNA, the CDR3 is TGCAGCGTTGAAGCATCGACTGGTGCGCAGTATTTT. Translating gives CSVEASTGAQYF.

The rearrangement links TRBV20-1 to TRBJ2-5; the match to TRBD2 covers 9 bases. The CDR3 is made up of 14 amino acids. Losses at the gene ends were 5 bases for V and 1 base for J; bases not matched to a gene: 5. Per germline, CDR1 DFQATT and CDR2 SNEGSKA (reference sequence). The CDR3 nucleotides are TGCAGTGCTTTCCCGACTAGCGGCCAAGAGACCCAGTACTTC. Its translation is CSAFPTSGQETQYF.

This rearrangement joins TRBV9 to TRBJ2-5; D is undetermined. CDR3 size: 15 residues. Germline CDR1 is SGDLS and CDR2 is YYNGEE. V was shortened by 0 bases and J by 1 base, with 10 bases between the two germline ends. The CDR3 DNA is TGTGCCAGCAGCGTAGTAGTATCCCTCCAAGAGACCCAGTACTTC. This gives the protein CASSVVVSLQETQYF.